This TCR beta chain was retrieved from a study of breast tumors, draining lymph nodes, adjacent tissues. This clonotype was recorded many times. Its antigen is undetermined. Study outcomes and limitations: That most tumor T cells come from lymph nodes remained unproven. Most tumor T cells seemingly derive from lymph node, then expand in tumor. Tumors had less TCR diversity than lymph nodes, more than nontumor tissue.

Each CDR3 protein gets one entry after TCRdb re-called the multiplex PCR reads with MiXCR. The sample lists 90,000 to 120,000 distinct CDR3 sequences; approximately 22% were seen once. Breast cancer patients provided tissue from their axillary draining lymph nodes. V was pared by 4 bases and J by 0 bases, with 6 bases between. The length of the CDR3 is 13 residues. Looked up from germline, CDR1 is SNHLY and CDR2 is FYNNEI. This sequence originates from a female donor with breast cancer. Some clones in this sample may be carry-over from other donors' samples. Material for sequencing was axillary lymph node tissue. This chain joins TRBV2 and TRBJ1-2; D remains ambiguous. CDR3 protein: CASSVTSNYGYTF. The CDR3 DNA sequence: TGTGCCAGCAGTGTGACATCTAACTATGGCTACACCTTC.